Below, one T cell receptor (beta chain) is given with its context. Its matching antigen is unknown. The source of the sample is a study of shared clonotypes between healthy human individuals. Findings and caveats of the study: The naive CD4 repertoires of a handful of donors were compared, and approximately 5% of clonotypes were shared.

This CDR3 spans 15 amino acids. V shed 5 bases and J shed 4 bases, with 15 bases lying between them. Germline CDR1 SEHNR, CDR2 FQNEAQ (reference sequence). Measured with immunoSEQ multiplex PCR; TCRdb has only the in-frame clones, and not every one. Of approximately 2,200,000 clones listed, 85% to 95% were seen once; the top ten hold 1.5% to 2%. Naive CD8 cells were CD45RO-negative, positively selected for CCR7, excluding terminally differentiated effector memory CD45RA+ cells. The sample comprised naive CD8+ T cells from PBMCs. The clonotype originates from a man aged 18 to 30 in good health. Some clones in this sample may be carry-over from other donors' samples. This chain uses TRBV7-9 with TRBJ2-1; D is unclear. CDR3 amino acids: CASSPPSSLYNEQFF. The CDR3 DNA reads TGTGCCAGCAGCCCCCCTTCGTCCCTATACAATGAGCAGTTCTTC.